The clone carrying this T cell receptor (beta chain) was seen only a few times. Its antigen is currently unknown. This entry is derived from a study of T-cell memory formation after mild COVID-19. On the study more broadly: TCR clusters showed largely donor specificity.

The CDR3 contains 15 residues. In germline, CDR1 is DFQATT, CDR2 SNEGSKA (reference sequence). V lost 0 bases, J lost 8 bases, and 7 bases stayed unmatched. Regarding the study as a whole: Pre-infection memory showed some responding clones, and this suggested that cross-reactive memory joined. Among CD4+ contracting clones, most were CM and EM, and CD8+ ones EMRA.

TCRdb processed the 5' RACE reads anew with MiXCR; each CDR3 protein has one entry. The top ten clones hold roughly 20% of a sample with hundreds of thousands of distinct CDR3 sequences, just under 20% of them seen once. Sample: PBMCs or a T cell subset sorted from them (not recorded which). The chain has TRBV20-1 and TRBJ1-6, with 7 bases identical to TRBD1. This TCR came from a young man who had mild COVID-19 (a few samples of this study predate the infection). Cell type and time point are not known. CDR3 DNA sequence: TGCAGTGCTAGAGATTTCGGGACAGCCTATTCACCCCTCCACTTT. Protein sequence: CSARDFGTAYSPLHF.